This TCR beta chain is drawn from a study of early T cells in non-severe SARS-CoV-2 infection. About the study: Sequencing was performed on bulk RNA from unsorted whole blood, leaving chains unpaired. The study, taken as a whole, reports: VDJdb-based annotation leaned toward anti-spike CD8 responses and missed private and CD4 specificities.

In this sample, this clonotype turned up a few times. Its antigen is not known. Unique molecular identifiers were attached to individual cDNA molecules. Each CDR3 protein gets one entry after TCRdb re-called the 5' RACE reads with MiXCR. The table has over 95,000 distinct CDR3 sequences, 16% seen once. This CDR3 comprises 15 residues. Germline V gene data show CDR1 as SEHNR and CDR2 as FQNEAQ (reference sequence). V was trimmed by 5 bases and J by 7 bases, leaving 20 bases between them. The gene calls are TRBV7-9 and TRBJ1-2; D not certain. The receptor was derived from an adult who was a healthcare worker with PCR-confirmed SARS-CoV-2 infection or an uninfected control (not recorded which). Source material: whole blood. In nucleotides, the CDR3 is TGTGCCAGCAGCCGAGTAGGGAGGGAAAGAAGTGGCTACACCTTC. Translation: CASSRVGRERSGYTF.